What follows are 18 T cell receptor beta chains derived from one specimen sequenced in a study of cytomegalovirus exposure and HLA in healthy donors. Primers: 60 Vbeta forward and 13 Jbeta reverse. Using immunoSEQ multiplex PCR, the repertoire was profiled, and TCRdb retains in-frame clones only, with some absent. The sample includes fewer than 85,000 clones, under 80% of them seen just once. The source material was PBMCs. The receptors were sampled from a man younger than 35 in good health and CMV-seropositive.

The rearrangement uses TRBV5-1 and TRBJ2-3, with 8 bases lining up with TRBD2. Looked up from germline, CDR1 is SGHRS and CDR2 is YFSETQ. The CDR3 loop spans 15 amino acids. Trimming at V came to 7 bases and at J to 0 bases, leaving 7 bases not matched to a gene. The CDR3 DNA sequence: TGCGCCAGCGGAGCCGGGGGGGCTAGCACAGATACGCAGTATTTT. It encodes CASGAGGASTDTQYF.

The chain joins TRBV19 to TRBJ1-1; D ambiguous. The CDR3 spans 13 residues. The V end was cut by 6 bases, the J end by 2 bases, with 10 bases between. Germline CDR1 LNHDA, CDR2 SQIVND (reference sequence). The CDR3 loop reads CASSSETNTEAFF. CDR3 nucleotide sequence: TGTGCCAGTAGCTCCGAGACAAACACTGAAGCTTTCTTT.

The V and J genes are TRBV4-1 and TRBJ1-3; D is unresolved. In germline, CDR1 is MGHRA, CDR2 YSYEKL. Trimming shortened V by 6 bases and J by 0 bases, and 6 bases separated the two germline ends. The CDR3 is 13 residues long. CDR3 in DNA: TGCGCCAGCAGTCCCATCTCTGGAAACACCATATATTTT. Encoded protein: CASSPISGNTIYF.

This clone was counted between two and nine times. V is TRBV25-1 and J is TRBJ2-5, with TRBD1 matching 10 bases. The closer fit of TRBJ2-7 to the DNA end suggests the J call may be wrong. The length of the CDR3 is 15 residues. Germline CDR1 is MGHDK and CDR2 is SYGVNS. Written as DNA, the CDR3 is TGTGCCAGCAGTAGCCTGACAGGGGGCATCTACGAGCAGTACTTC. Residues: CASSSLTGGIYEQYF.

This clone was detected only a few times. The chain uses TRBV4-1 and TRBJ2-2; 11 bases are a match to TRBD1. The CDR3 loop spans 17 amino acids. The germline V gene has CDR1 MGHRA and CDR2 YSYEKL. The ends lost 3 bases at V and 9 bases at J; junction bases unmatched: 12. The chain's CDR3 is CASSHPLGRTGGRELFF. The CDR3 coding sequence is TGCGCCAGCAGCCACCCCCTAGGGAGGACAGGGGGCCGGGAGCTGTTTTTT.

CDR3 sequence: CASSRPWGGSYNEQFF. CDR3 nucleotide sequence: TGTGCCAGCAGCCGCCCTTGGGGCGGCTCCTACAATGAGCAGTTCTTC. The chain employs TRBV5-6 and TRBJ2-1; D perhaps matches TRBD1 (5 bases). This CDR3 is 16 amino acids long. CDR1 and CDR2 (germline): SGHDT, YYEEEE. V dropped 4 bases and J dropped 0 bases, with 14 bases sitting between them.

The DNA for the CDR3 is TGTGCCATCAGTGATCGGGGGAGGGCCGTGACAGATACGCAGTATTTT. Its translation: CAISDRGRAVTDTQYF. This chain connects TRBV10-3 to TRBJ2-3, with 7 bases lining up with TRBD2. In germline, CDR1 is ENHRY, CDR2 SYGVKD. There are 16 residues in the CDR3. After removal of 3 bases from V and 3 bases from J, the junction contained 9 bases not matched to a gene.

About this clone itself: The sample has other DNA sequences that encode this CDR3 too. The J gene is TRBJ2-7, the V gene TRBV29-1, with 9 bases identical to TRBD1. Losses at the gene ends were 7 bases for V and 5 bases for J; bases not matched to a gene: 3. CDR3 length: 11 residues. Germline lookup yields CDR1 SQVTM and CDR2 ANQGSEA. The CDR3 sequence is CSAGQGNEQYF. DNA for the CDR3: TGCAGCGCCGGACAGGGGAACGAGCAGTACTTC.

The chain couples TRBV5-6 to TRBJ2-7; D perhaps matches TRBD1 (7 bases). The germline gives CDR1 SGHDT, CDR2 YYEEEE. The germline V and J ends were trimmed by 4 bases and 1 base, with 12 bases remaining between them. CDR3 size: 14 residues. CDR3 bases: TGTGCCAGCAGCCCGGGGGACAGTTCCTACGAGCAGTACTTC. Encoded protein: CASSPGDSSYEQYF.

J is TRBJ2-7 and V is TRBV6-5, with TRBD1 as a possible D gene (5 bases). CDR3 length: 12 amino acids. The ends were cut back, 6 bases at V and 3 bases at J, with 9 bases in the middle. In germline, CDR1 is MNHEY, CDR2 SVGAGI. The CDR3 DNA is TGTGCCAGCAGGACAGAGCGCTACGAGCAGTACTTC. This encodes CASRTERYEQYF.

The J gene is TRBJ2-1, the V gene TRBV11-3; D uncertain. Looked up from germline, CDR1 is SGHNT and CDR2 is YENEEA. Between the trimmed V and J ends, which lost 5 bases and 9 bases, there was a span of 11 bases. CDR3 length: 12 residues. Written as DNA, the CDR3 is TGTGCCAGCAGCAAAAGTCTAAGTGAGCAGTTCTTC. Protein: CASSKSLSEQFF.

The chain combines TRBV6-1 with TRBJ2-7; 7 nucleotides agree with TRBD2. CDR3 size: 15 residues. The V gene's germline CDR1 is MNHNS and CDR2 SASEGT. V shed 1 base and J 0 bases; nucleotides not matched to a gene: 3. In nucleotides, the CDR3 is TGTGCCAGCAGTGAAGAGGCGGGAGTCTCCTACGAGCAGTACTTC. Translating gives CASSEEAGVSYEQYF.

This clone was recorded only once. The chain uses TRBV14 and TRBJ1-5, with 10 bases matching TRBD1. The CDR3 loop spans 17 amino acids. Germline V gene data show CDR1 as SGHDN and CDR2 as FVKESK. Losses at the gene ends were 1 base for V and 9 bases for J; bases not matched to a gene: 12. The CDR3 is CASSQARDRGFRWPQHF. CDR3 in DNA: TGTGCCAGCAGCCAAGCCCGGGACAGGGGATTTAGGTGGCCCCAGCATTTT.

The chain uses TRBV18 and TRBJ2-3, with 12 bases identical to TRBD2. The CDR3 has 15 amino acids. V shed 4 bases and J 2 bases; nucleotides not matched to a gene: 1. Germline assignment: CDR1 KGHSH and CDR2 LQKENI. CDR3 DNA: TGTGCCAGCTCACGGACTAGCGGGAACACAGATACGCAGTATTTT. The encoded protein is CASSRTSGNTDTQYF.

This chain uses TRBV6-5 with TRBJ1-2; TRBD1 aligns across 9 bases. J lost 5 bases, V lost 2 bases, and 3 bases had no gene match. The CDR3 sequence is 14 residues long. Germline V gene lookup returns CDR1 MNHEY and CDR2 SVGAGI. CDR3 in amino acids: CASSYGTGRYGYTF. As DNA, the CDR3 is TGTGCCAGCAGTTACGGGACAGGGAGGTATGGCTACACCTTC.

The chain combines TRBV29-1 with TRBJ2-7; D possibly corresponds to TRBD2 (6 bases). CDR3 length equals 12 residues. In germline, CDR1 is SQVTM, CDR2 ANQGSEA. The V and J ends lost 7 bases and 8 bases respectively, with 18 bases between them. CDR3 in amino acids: CSGRDWSMKQYF. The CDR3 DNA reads TGCAGCGGCCGGGACTGGAGTATGAAGCAGTACTTC.

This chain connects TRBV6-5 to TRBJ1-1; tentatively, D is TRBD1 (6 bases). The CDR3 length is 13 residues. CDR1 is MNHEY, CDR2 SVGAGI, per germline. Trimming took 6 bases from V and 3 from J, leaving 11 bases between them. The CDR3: CASRPTGHTEAFF. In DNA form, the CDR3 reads TGTGCCAGCAGGCCCACAGGGCACACTGAAGCTTTCTTT.

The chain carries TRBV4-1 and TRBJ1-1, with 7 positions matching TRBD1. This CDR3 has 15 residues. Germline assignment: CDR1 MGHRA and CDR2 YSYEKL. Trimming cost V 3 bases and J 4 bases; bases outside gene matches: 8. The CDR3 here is CASSHRQGLGTEAFF. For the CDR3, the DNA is TGCGCCAGCAGCCACAGACAGGGTCTAGGCACTGAAGCTTTCTTT.